Listed here are 7 T cell receptor beta chains from one sample, sequenced in a study of Graves' ophthalmopathy and Graves' hyperthyroidism. Amplified TCR beta CDR3 regions were obtained using RNA transcripts as template. The workflow started with a first-round RT-PCR run with HTBI primers and then moved on to a second-round multiplex PCR. TCRdb reanalysed the multiplex PCR reads using MiXCR and keeps one entry per CDR3 protein. The sample records under 800,000 distinct CDR3 sequences, about 24% being singletons. Material for sequencing was peripheral blood. Source of these receptors: a young woman with stable Graves' hyperthyroidism. Some clones in this sample may be carry-over from other donors' samples.

The V and J genes are TRBV4-1 and TRBJ2-5; perhaps D is TRBD1 or TRBD2 (6 bases each). Trimming cost V 3 bases and J 7 bases, with 30 bases left between them. CDR1 is MGHRA and CDR2 is YSYEKL in the germline V gene. The CDR3 is 19 residues long. CDR3 residues: CASSHPRGTQGLEYRTQYF. The DNA of the CDR3 is TGCGCCAGCAGCCACCCTCGGGGCACACAGGGACTGGAGTATCGGACCCAGTACTTC.

CDR3 in amino acids: CASSDGFSNQPQHF. CDR3 DNA sequence: TGTGCCAGCAGTGATGGATTTAGCAATCAGCCCCAGCATTTT. The gene calls are TRBV6-1 and TRBJ1-5; the D is unclear. This CDR3 comprises 14 residues. Germline V lookup: CDR1 MNHNS, CDR2 SASEGT. The germline V and J ends were trimmed by 3 bases and 0 bases, with 6 bases remaining between them.

Many counts were recorded for this clonotype. V and J are TRBV7-9 and TRBJ2-7; D unresolved. The CDR3 sequence is 15 residues long. Deletions cut 1 base from V and 3 bases from J, with 13 bases between. Germline CDR1 SEHNR, CDR2 FQNEAQ (reference sequence). The CDR3 protein is CASSLGSDPHYEQYF. DNA of the CDR3: TGTGCCAGCAGCTTAGGGTCGGATCCCCACTACGAGCAGTACTTC.

This clonotype was recorded many times. This chain connects TRBV6-1 to TRBJ1-1; tentative D call: TRBD1 (5 bases). CDR1 and CDR2 (germline): MNHNS, SASEGT. This CDR3 has 14 amino acids. Between the trimmed V and J ends, which lost 2 bases and 1 base, there was a span of 8 bases. CDR3 nucleotides: TGTGCCAGCAGTGAATACAGGAGGAACACTGAAGCTTTCTTT. This codes for CASSEYRRNTEAFF.

In this sample, this clonotype turned up a few times. The rearrangement uses TRBV13 and TRBJ2-7; 7 bases fit TRBD2. J was trimmed by 3 bases and V by 0 bases; bases with no gene match: 8. Germline values: CDR1 PRHDT, CDR2 FYEKMQ (reference sequence). The CDR3 has 16 amino acids. This CDR3 reads CASSLGGGVTSYEQYF. The CDR3 DNA is TGTGCCAGCAGCTTAGGGGGAGGGGTGACTAGCTACGAGCAGTACTTC.

Worth noting for this clonotype: A much bigger clone sits one base away, suggesting this may be a read error. The V gene is TRBV5-1, the J gene TRBJ1-3; D is uncertain. Per germline, CDR1 SGHRS and CDR2 YFSETQ. Trimming shortened V by 6 bases and J by 0 bases, and 13 bases separated the two germline ends. The CDR3 is made up of 15 amino acids. In DNA form, the CDR3 reads TGCGCCAGCAAAGAGGACGCCGTCTCTGGAAACACCATATATTTT. Amino acid sequence: CASKEDAVSGNTIYF.

The chain recombines TRBV20-1 with TRBJ2-2, with 7 bases identical to TRBD2. The CDR3 runs 15 residues. Trimming took 1 base from V and 3 from J; bases not matched to a gene: 5. Germline V CDR1 and CDR2: DFQATT, SNEGSKA (reference sequence). In DNA, the CDR3 is TGCAGTGCTAGAGTTGCGGGGGTAGACACCGGGGAGCTGTTTTTT. Protein product: CSARVAGVDTGELFF.